The present T cell receptor (beta chain) was sequenced within a study of shared clonotypes between healthy human individuals. General observations from the study: Genetic and exposure-history diversity was limited by the few donors. Compared with memory subsets, naive subsets generally had larger estimated richness.

This clone was picked up one time. Its antigen is not identified. Germline V gene sequence: CDR1 MNHEY, CDR2 SMNVEV (reference sequence). CDR3 length: 16 residues. V lost 5 bases, J lost 11 bases, and 18 bases stayed unmatched. Naive CD8 cells comprised CD45RO-negative, CCR7-positively selected cells, excluding terminally differentiated effector memory CD45RA+ cells. Recent acute infections and vaccinations were absent in the healthy HIV-negative adult donors. The assay was carried out at the deep level. Clones were sequenced by immunoSEQ multiplex PCR, and TCRdb holds only the in-frame ones, with some missing. Here the sample spans 2 million to 2.5 million clones, about 92% being singletons.

The chain has TRBV27 and TRBJ1-1; 9 positions match TRBD1. Source material: naive CD8+ T cells from PBMCs. This TCR was recovered from a man in his late teens or twenties in good health. Some clones in this sample may be carry-over from other donors' samples. CDR3 loop: CASSASPGTGLVEAFF. CDR3 in DNA: TGTGCCAGCAGTGCCAGTCCCGGGACAGGGTTGGTGGAGGCTTTCTTT.